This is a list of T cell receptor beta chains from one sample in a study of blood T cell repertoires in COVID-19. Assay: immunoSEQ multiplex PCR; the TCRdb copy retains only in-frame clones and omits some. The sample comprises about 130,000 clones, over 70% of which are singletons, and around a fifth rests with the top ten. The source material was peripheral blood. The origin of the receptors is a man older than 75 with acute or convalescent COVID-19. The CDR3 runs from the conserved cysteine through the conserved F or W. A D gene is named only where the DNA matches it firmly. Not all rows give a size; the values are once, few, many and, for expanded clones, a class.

CDR3nt: TGTGCCAGCAGCCCCCCAGGGAGGGTAAACACTGAAGCTTTCTTT; CDR3aa: CASSPPGRVNTEAFF; v_gene: TRBV6-5; len: 15; abundance: NA; d_gene: NA; j_gene: TRBJ1-1
CDR3nt: TGTGCCAGCAGCTTGGTCCTAGCGGGGGACACCGGGGAGCTGTTTTTT; CDR3aa: CASSLVLAGDTGELFF; v_gene: TRBV5-6; len: 16; abundance: NA; d_gene: TRBD2; j_gene: TRBJ2-2
CDR3nt: TGTGCCAGCAGCCAAGGGACTGGTGGGGGGTCGGAAAAACTGTTTTTT; CDR3aa: CASSQGTGGGSEKLFF; v_gene: TRBV3-1/TRBV3-2; len: 16; abundance: few; d_gene: NA; j_gene: TRBJ1-4
CDR3nt: TGTGCCAGCAGCTTGTCAGGGGCCGGGTCCTACGAGCAGTACTTC; CDR3aa: CASSLSGAGSYEQYF; v_gene: TRBV5-6; len: 15; abundance: NA; d_gene: NA; j_gene: TRBJ2-7
CDR3nt: TGTGCCAGCACCGTGACAGGGGGCACTGAAGCTTTCTTT; CDR3aa: CASTVTGGTEAFF; v_gene: TRBV12-3/TRBV12-4; len: 13; abundance: NA; d_gene: TRBD1; j_gene: TRBJ1-1
CDR3nt: TGTGCCAGCAGCCTATCCCGGGAGACAGCTTTCTTT; CDR3aa: CASSLSRETAFF; v_gene: TRBV3-1/TRBV3-2; len: 12; abundance: NA; d_gene: NA; j_gene: TRBJ1-1
CDR3nt: TGTGCCAGCAGCGTAAAACCGGGATCACCTTTTCGCTCTGGAAACACCATATATTTT; CDR3aa: CASSVKPGSPFRSGNTIYF; v_gene: TRBV9; len: 19; abundance: NA; d_gene: NA; j_gene: TRBJ1-3
CDR3nt: TGTGCCAGCAGCTGGGACAGGGAGGCCTACAATGAGCAGTTCTTC; CDR3aa: CASSWDREAYNEQFF; v_gene: TRBV11-2; len: 15; abundance: NA; d_gene: TRBD1; j_gene: TRBJ2-1
CDR3nt: TGTGCCAGCAGCCCCCACCGAGACAGGGGGAACGAGCAGTACTTC; CDR3aa: CASSPHRDRGNEQYF; v_gene: TRBV7-8; len: 15; abundance: NA; d_gene: TRBD1; j_gene: TRBJ2-7
CDR3nt: TGTGCCAGCAGCCCCCGACTAGCGGGGGGGGCCCAAGAGACCCAGTACTTC; CDR3aa: CASSPRLAGGAQETQYF; v_gene: TRBV7-8; len: 17; abundance: few; d_gene: TRBD2; j_gene: TRBJ2-5
CDR3nt: TGTGCCACAAAAGAAAGGACTAGCGAGGAGAGCACAGATACGCAGTATTTT; CDR3aa: CATKERTSEESTDTQYF; v_gene: TRBV10-3; len: 17; abundance: NA; d_gene: TRBD2; j_gene: TRBJ2-3
CDR3nt: TGTGCCAGTGGAAGGGGCAGGGGCACAGATACGCAGTATTTT; CDR3aa: CASGRGRGTDTQYF; v_gene: TRBV19; len: 14; abundance: few; d_gene: NA; j_gene: TRBJ2-3
CDR3nt: TGTGCCAGCTCCCCCAGGGACAGTAATGAAAAACTGTTTTTT; CDR3aa: CASSPRDSNEKLFF; v_gene: TRBV18; len: 14; abundance: NA; d_gene: TRBD1; j_gene: TRBJ1-4
CDR3nt: TGTGCCAGCAGCTTAATGAGCGGGGGGAGCTCCTACGAGCAGTACTTC; CDR3aa: CASSLMSGGSSYEQYF; v_gene: TRBV7-6; len: 16; abundance: NA; d_gene: TRBD2; j_gene: TRBJ2-7
CDR3nt: TGCGCCAGCAGCTTGGCCGGGACAGGGTACACCGGGGAGCTGTTTTTT; CDR3aa: CASSLAGTGYTGELFF; v_gene: TRBV5-1; len: 16; abundance: NA; d_gene: TRBD1; j_gene: TRBJ2-2
CDR3nt: TGTGCCACCAGCAGAGATAACGGGAGAACCGGGGAGCTGTTTTTT; CDR3aa: CATSRDNGRTGELFF; v_gene: TRBV15; len: 15; abundance: few; d_gene: NA; j_gene: TRBJ2-2
CDR3nt: TGTGCCAGCAGTCCGCGACGGGATCGGGGGGAGCAGTACTTC; CDR3aa: CASSPRRDRGEQYF; v_gene: TRBV6-5; len: 14; abundance: NA; d_gene: NA; j_gene: TRBJ2-7
CDR3nt: TGTGCCAGTAGTATTCGGGGTTTGTGGAGTCAGCAGTTCTTC; CDR3aa: CASSIRGLWSQQFF; v_gene: TRBV19; len: 14; abundance: NA; d_gene: NA; j_gene: TRBJ2-1
CDR3nt: TGTGCCAGCAGTTCTCCAGTGGTCGATAATTCACCCCTCCACTTT; CDR3aa: CASSSPVVDNSPLHF; v_gene: TRBV6-5; len: 15; abundance: NA; d_gene: NA; j_gene: TRBJ1-6